The clone carrying this T cell receptor (beta chain) was observed once. This sample was taken from a study of OX40 agonist ivuxolimab in advanced cancers. Background on the study: Every 2 weeks, patients received ivuxolimab intravenously, dosed at 0.01 to 10 mg/kg.

Method: immunoSEQ multiplex PCR; TCRdb's copy keeps in-frame clones and lacks some. The data hold 60,000 to 80,000 clones, with more than 65% observed a single time. Germline V gene data show CDR1 as MDHEN and CDR2 as SYDVKM. There are 17 residues in the CDR3. Deletions cut 2 bases from V and 7 bases from J, with 21 bases between. This specimen consisted of CD4+ or CD8+ T cells sorted from blood, obtained in a trial of the OX40 agonist ivuxolimab. The TCR was taken from an adult with an advanced solid tumor such as melanoma, head and neck, liver or kidney cancer. The chain couples TRBV28 to TRBJ2-1; D possibly corresponds to TRBD1 (5 bases). This chain's CDR3 is CASSLGQFTHRKNEQFF. The CDR3 DNA follows: TGTGCCAGCAGTTTAGGGCAGTTCACACACAGGAAAAATGAGCAGTTCTTC.